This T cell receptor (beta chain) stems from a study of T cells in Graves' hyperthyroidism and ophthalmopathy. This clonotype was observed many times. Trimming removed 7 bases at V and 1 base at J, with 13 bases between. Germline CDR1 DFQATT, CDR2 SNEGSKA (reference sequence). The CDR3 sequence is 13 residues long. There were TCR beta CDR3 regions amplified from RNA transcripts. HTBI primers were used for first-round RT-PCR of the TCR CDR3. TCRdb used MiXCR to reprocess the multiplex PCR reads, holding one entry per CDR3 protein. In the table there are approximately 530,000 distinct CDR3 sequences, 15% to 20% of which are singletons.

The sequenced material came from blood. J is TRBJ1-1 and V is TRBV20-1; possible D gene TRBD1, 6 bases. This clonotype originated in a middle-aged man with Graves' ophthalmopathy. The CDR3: CSGSGAGNTEAFF. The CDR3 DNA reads TGCAGTGGCTCAGGGGCGGGGAACACTGAAGCTTTCTTT.